These T cell receptor beta chains were read from a single sample in a study of blood T cell repertoires in COVID-19. The table came from immunoSEQ multiplex PCR; TCRdb's copy has only in-frame clones and leaves some out. The data contain about 78,000 clones, 90% of them seen just once; the ten biggest clones take up approximately 0.98%. Sequencing input: peripheral blood. The source is a woman aged 50 to 65 in a cohort sampled during active COVID-19. Both conserved end residues are part of each CDR3. Each record gives: V gene, J gene, clone size, D gene, CDR3 DNA, CDR3 protein. The D gene is left open where the match is weak. The size entry is marked missing in some rows and otherwise reads once, few, many or a size class.

TRBV6-6,TRBJ2-7,few,TRBD2,TGTGCCAGCAGTTACGCTAGCGGGGGGACCTACGAGCAGTACTTC,CASSYASGGTYEQYF
TRBV18,TRBJ2-3,.,.,TGTGCCAGCTCACCGGGAGTATTCACAGATACGCAGTATTTT,CASSPGVFTDTQYF
TRBV12-5,TRBJ2-2,.,TRBD1,TGTGCTAGTTGTAACGCAGGGGGGAACACCGGGGAGCTGTTTTTT,CASCNAGGNTGELFF
TRBV5-1,TRBJ2-3,.,TRBD1,TGCGCCAGCAGGACAGGGGGCTTCACAGATACGCAGTATTTT,CASRTGGFTDTQYF
TRBV12-5,TRBJ2-1,.,.,TGTGCTAGTGGTTTGGACCGCTTCGGGGATGAGCAGTTCTTC,CASGLDRFGDEQFF
TRBV7-8,TRBJ1-2,.,TRBD1,TGTGCCAGCAGCCGAGGACAGGGGACGGGTGGCTACACCTTC,CASSRGQGTGGYTF
TRBV11-1,TRBJ2-1,.,TRBD2,TGTGCCAGCAGCGATCAGGGACTAGAGCAGTTCTTC,CASSDQGLEQFF
TRBV3-1/TRBV3-2,TRBJ1-1,once,.,TGTGCCAGCAGCCGGGGGGTAGGGACTGAAGCTTTCTTT,CASSRGVGTEAFF
TRBV11-2,TRBJ2-1,.,TRBD2,TGTGCCAGCAGCTACCGGGTAGCGGGAGAGGTTAGATACAATGAGCAGTTCTTC,CASSYRVAGEVRYNEQFF
TRBV7-9,TRBJ1-1,.,TRBD1,TGTGCCAGCAGCACCGGACAGGGTCCTACTGAAGCTTTCTTT,CASSTGQGPTEAFF
TRBV28,TRBJ2-4,.,TRBD2,TGTGCCAGCAGTTTAAATTTGGGCGGGAGGGCCTTGAACAAAAACATTCAGTACTTC,CASSLNLGGRALNKNIQYF
TRBV27,TRBJ2-7,.,TRBD1,TGTGCCAGCAGTTTAGACCCTGACAGGGCCTCCTACGAGCAGTACTTC,CASSLDPDRASYEQYF
TRBV7-5,TRBJ1-6,.,.,TGTGTCAGAAGCTTAGCCCCGCGGACAGGGTCAAATTCACCCCTCCACTTT,CVRSLAPRTGSNSPLHF
TRBV9,TRBJ2-5,.,TRBD2,TGTGCCAGCAGCGTGGGACTAGCGGGAGTAGAGACCCAGTACTTC,CASSVGLAGVETQYF
TRBV7-9,TRBJ2-7,.,.,TGTGCCAGCAGCCCTCAGACCTACGAGCAGTACTTC,CASSPQTYEQYF
TRBV24-1,TRBJ2-7,.,TRBD1,TGTGCCACCAGTGAAGGGCACAGGGGGCGGGACGAGCAGTACTTC,CATSEGHRGRDEQYF
TRBV19,TRBJ1-2,.,.,TGTGCCAGTAGTATAGGTGCCGGGGTTATGCAACTCTACACCTTC,CASSIGAGVMQLYTF
TRBV7-9,TRBJ2-2,few,TRBD2,TGTGCCAGCAGCTTAGGACTAGCGGGAACCGGGGAGCTGTTTTTT,CASSLGLAGTGELFF
TRBV5-1,TRBJ2-3,.,TRBD2,TGCGCCAGCAGCTCGAGCACGAGCGCGGGAGGGACAGATACGCAGTATTTT,CASSSSTSAGGTDTQYF
TRBV19,TRBJ2-6,medium-sized,TRBD1,TGTGCCAGTAGATTGACAGGGTCCCCCGGTGGGGCCAACGTCCTGACTTTC,CASRLTGSPGGANVLTF
TRBV6-1,TRBJ1-2,.,.,TGTGCCAGCAGTGAAGGGTCGGGAGCCTTCTATGGCTACACCTTC,CASSEGSGAFYGYTF
TRBV18,TRBJ1-1,.,.,TGTGCCAGCTCACCGCCCGGCACAGCGGGAGTTGCTGAAGCTTTCTTT,CASSPPGTAGVAEAFF
TRBV11-2,TRBJ2-1,.,TRBD2,TGTGCCAGCAGGAGAGCGGGAGTCGGCTACAATGAGCAGTTCTTC,CASRRAGVGYNEQFF
TRBV4-1,TRBJ1-6,.,.,TGCGCCAGCAGCCATGGGGAGTATTCACCCCTCCACTTT,CASSHGEYSPLHF
TRBV15,TRBJ2-5,.,.,TGTGCCACCAGCAATGGACAGAGCAGGGCGGAGACCCAGTACTTC,CATSNGQSRAETQYF